The TCR beta chain under discussion was sequenced for a study of OX40 agonist ivuxolimab in advanced cancers. Looking at the study overall: Ivuxolimab, which is an agonistic anti-OX40 (CD134) antibody, was administered to the patients. Recorded diagnoses for dose-escalation patients were hepatocellular carcinoma, melanoma, renal cell or head and neck cancer. Study-wide results and caveats: At 0.1 to 3.0 mg/kg and by week 6, clonal expansion occurred in CD4+ and CD8+ blood T cells.

This CDR3 spans 16 amino acids. CDR1 SGHRS and CDR2 YFSETQ come from the germline V gene. Trimming cost V 4 bases and J 4 bases, with 17 bases left between them. TCRdb's copy holds only in-frame clones and misses some; the assay was immunoSEQ multiplex PCR. The table records approximately 77,000 clones, roughly four fifths of them present only once. The count of this clone is one. What it binds is not known. This chain links TRBV5-1 with TRBJ2-2; D is uncertain. The material was CD4+ or CD8+ T cells sorted from blood, obtained in a trial of the OX40 agonist ivuxolimab. The clonotype comes from an adult with an advanced solid tumor such as melanoma, head and neck, liver or kidney cancer. The CDR3 coding sequence is TGCGCCAGCAGCCCGGGCCACAGAGACGTCACCGGGGAGCTGTTTTTT. Protein product: CASSPGHRDVTGELFF.